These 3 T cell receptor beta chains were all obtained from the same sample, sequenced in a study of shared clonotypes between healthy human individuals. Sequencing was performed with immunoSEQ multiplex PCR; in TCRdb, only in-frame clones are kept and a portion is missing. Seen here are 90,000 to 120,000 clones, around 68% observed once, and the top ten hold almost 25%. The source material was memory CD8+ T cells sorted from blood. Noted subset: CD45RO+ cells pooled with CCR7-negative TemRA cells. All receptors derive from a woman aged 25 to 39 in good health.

CDR3 loop: CASSIGNRSPLHF. CDR3 sequence (DNA): TGTGCCAGTAGTATTGGGAACCGGTCACCCCTCCACTTT. The rearrangement links TRBV19 to TRBJ1-6, with no clear D. The CDR3 spans 13 residues. Trimming took off 3 bases at V and 10 bases at J, with 10 bases between the two ends. Per the germline V gene, CDR1 is LNHDA and CDR2 is SQIVND (reference sequence).

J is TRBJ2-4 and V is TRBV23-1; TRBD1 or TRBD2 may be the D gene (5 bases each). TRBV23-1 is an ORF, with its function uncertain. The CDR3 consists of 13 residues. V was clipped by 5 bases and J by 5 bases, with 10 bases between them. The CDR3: CASSGTVENIQYF. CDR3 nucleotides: TGCGCCAGCAGTGGGACGGTAGAAAACATTCAGTACTTC.

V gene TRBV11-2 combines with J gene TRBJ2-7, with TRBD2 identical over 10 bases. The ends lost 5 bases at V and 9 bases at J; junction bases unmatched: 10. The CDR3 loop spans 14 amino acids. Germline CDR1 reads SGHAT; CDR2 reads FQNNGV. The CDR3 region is CASSRTSGLWGQYF. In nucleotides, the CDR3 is TGTGCCAGCAGCCGGACTAGCGGACTATGGGGGCAGTACTTC.